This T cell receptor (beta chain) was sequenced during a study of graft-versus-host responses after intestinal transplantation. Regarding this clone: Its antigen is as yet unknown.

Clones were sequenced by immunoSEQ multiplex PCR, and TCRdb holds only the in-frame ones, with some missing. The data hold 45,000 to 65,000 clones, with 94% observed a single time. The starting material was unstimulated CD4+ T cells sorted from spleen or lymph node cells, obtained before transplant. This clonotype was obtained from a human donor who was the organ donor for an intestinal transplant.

CDR3: CASSLVSLTSGYGYTF. DNA for the CDR3: TGTGCCAGCAGCTTAGTATCCCTCACCAGCGGGTATGGCTACACCTTC. The rearrangement joins TRBV7-2 to TRBJ1-2; D gene ambiguous. CDR3 size: 16 residues. V lost 1 base and J 5 bases, leaving 17 bases between the germline ends. From germline, CDR1 is SGHTA and CDR2 FQGNSA. Combining the CDR3 with reference TRBV7-2 and TRBJ1-2 gives the whole variable domain GAGVSQSPSNKVTEKGKDVELRCDPISGHTALYWYRQSLGQGLEFLIYFQGNSAPDKSGLPSDRFSAERTGGSVSTLTIQRTQQEDSAVYLCASSLVSLTSGYGYTFGSGTRLTVV.